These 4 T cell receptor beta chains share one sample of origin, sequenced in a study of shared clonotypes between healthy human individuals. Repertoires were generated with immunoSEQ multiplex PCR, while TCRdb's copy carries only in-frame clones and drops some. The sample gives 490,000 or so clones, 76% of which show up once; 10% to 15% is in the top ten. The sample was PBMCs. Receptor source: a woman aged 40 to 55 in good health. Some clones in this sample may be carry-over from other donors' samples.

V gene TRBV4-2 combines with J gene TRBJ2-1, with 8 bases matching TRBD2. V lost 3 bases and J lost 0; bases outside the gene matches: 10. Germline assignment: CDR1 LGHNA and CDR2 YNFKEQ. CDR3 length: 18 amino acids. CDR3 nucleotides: TGTGCCAGCAGCCAGGATCTCACCGGGACTAGCTCCTACAATGAGCAGTTCTTC. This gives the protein CASSQDLTGTSSYNEQFF.

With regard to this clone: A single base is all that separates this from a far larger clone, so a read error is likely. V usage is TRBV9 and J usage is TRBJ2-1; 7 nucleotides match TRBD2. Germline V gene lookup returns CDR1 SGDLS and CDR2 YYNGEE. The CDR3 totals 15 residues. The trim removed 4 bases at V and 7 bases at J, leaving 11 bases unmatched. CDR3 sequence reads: CASSPRPAGLNEQFF. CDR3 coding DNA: TGTGCCAGCAGCCCCCGACCAGCGGGACTGAATGAGCAGTTCTTC. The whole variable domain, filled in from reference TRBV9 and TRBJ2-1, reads DSGVTQTPKHLITATGQRVTLRCSPRSGDLSVYWYQQSLDQGLQFLIQYYNGEERAKGNILERFSAQQFPDLHSELNLSSLELGDSALYFCASSPRPAGLNEQFFGPGTRLTVL.

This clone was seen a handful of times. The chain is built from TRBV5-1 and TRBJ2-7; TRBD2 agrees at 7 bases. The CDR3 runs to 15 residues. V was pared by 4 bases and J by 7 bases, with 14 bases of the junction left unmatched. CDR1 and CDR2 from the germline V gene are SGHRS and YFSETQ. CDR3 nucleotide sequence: TGCGCCAGCAGCCCAGGACGACCGGGGGAGGGAGAGCAGTACTTC. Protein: CASSPGRPGEGEQYF.

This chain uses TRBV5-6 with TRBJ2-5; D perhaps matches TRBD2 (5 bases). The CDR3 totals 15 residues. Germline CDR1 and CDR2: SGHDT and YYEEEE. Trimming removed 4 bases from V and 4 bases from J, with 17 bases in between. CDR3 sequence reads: CASSTGHPRGETQYF. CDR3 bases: TGTGCCAGCAGCACCGGCCACCCCCGGGGAGAGACCCAGTACTTC.